These 17 T cell receptor gamma chains share one sample of origin, sequenced in a study of Vδ1+ human thymocytes. Study-wide results and limits: Highly polyclonal TRG and TRD repertoires with Gaussian CDR3 length distributions appeared in thymus.

RNA was extracted from the cells and then reverse transcribed. The CDR3 regions were amplified by multiplex PCR from V-gene primers to a constant-region primer. TCRdb re-called the multiplex PCR reads with CATT. Of some 37,000 gamma-chain clones in the sample, 20% to 25% were seen once. Antigens of these TCRs are unknown. Material: Vdelta1+ gamma-delta thymocytes from the thymus. This sample's subset: FACS-sorted CD3+ TCRalphabeta- TCRVdelta1+ TCRVdelta2- thymocytes. All receptors come from a girl less than two years old who had congenital heart surgery.

The J gene is TRGJ1 or TRGJ2, the V gene TRGV9. CDR1 and CDR2 from the germline V gene are GITISATS and ISYDGTV (reference sequence). V shed 9 bases, J shed 11 bases, and the junction held 13 bases outside the gene matches. There are 11 residues in the CDR3. CDR3 protein: CALEKGQEKLF. CDR3 in DNA: TGTGCCTTGGAGAAGGGCCAGGAGAAACTCTTT.

This clone was seen more than once but under ten times. The chain uses TRGV8 and TRGJ1 or TRGJ2. CDR1 and CDR2 from the germline V gene are VENAVY and YDSYNSRV. J lost 11 bases, V lost 1 base, and 5 bases had no gene match. The CDR3 has 11 residues. The CDR3 loop is CATWDRPQKLF. CDR3 in DNA: TGTGCCACCTGGGATAGACCCCAGAAACTCTTT.

The sample holds a few counts of this clone. Other DNA variants within this sample encode the same CDR3. The J gene is TRGJP1, the V gene TRGV8. The germline CDR1 and CDR2 sequences are VENAVY and YDSYNSRV. CDR3 size: 13 residues. The V and J ends lost 3 bases and 5 bases, in that order; junction bases with no gene match: 3. The CDR3 loop is CATWDRTGWFKIF. In DNA, the CDR3 is TGTGCCACCTGGGATCGGACTGGTTGGTTCAAGATATTT.

The V and J genes are TRGV9 and TRGJ1 or TRGJ2. Losses at the gene ends were 3 bases for V and 8 bases for J; bases not matched to a gene: 7. The CDR3 totals 12 residues. Germline CDR1 is GITISATS and CDR2 is ISYDGTV (reference sequence). The CDR3 DNA reads TGTGCCTTGTGGGAGCCCAATGATAAGAAACTCTTT. Translated, it gives CALWEPNDKKLF.

For this clone: Since a much larger clone is just one base distant, this may be a read error. Other nucleotide sequences in the sample specify the same CDR3. The chain links TRGV3 to TRGJ1 or TRGJ2. CDR1 VTNTFY and CDR2 YDVSTARD come from the germline V gene (reference sequence). V lost 0 bases and J lost 3; bases outside the gene matches: 2. The CDR3 is 13 amino acids. The chain's CDR3 is CATWDRTYYKKLF. The CDR3 DNA sequence: TGTGCCACCTGGGACAGGACTTATTATAAGAAACTCTTT.

This clone occurred once. The J gene is TRGJP2, the V gene TRGV3. CDR1 VTNTFY and CDR2 YDVSTARD come from the germline V gene (reference sequence). This CDR3 region has 19 residues. After removal of 5 bases from V and 1 base from J, the junction contained 19 bases not matched to a gene. In nucleotides, the CDR3 is TGTGCCACCTGGGGGAACCTAACACGCAATCTTAGTAGTGATTGGATCAAGACGTTT. As protein: CATWGNLTRNLSSDWIKTF.

V usage is TRGV2 and J usage is TRGJP. CDR1 EGSNGY and CDR2 YDSYNSKV come from the germline V gene. With 2 bases clipped from V and 3 bases from J, the junction kept 1 base outside the gene matches. The CDR3 has 16 amino acids. DNA of the CDR3: TGTGCCACCTGGGACGAGCAAGAGTTGGGCAAAAAAATCAAGGTATTT. Translated, it gives CATWDEQELGKKIKVF.

The chain has TRGV3 and TRGJ1 or TRGJ2. After removal of 3 bases from V and 8 bases from J, the junction contained 7 bases not matched to a gene. The germline gives CDR1 VTNTFY, CDR2 YDVSTARD (reference sequence). The CDR3 totals 12 residues. The CDR3 DNA sequence: TGTGCCACCTGGGACGGAACCCATAAGAAACTCTTT. It is translated as CATWDGTHKKLF.

This clone was seen more than once but under ten times. The chain combines TRGV9 with TRGJP. Germline V gene lookup returns CDR1 GITISATS and CDR2 ISYDGTV (reference sequence). With 9 bases clipped from V and 7 bases from J, the junction kept 9 bases outside the gene matches. The CDR3 loop spans 15 amino acids. CDR3 region: CALGVKELGKKIKVF. The CDR3 nucleotides are TGTGCCTTGGGGGTGAAGGAGTTGGGCAAAAAAATCAAGGTATTT.

As to this clone: Other DNA sequences in this sample translate to the same CDR3. The chain has TRGV8 and TRGJ1 or TRGJ2. The trim removed 1 base at V and 6 bases at J, leaving 3 bases unmatched. The CDR3 extends over 12 amino acids. In germline, CDR1 is VENAVY, CDR2 YDSYNSRV. CDR3 in amino acids: CATWDRFYKKLF. In DNA, the CDR3 is TGTGCCACCTGGGATAGATTTTATAAGAAACTCTTT.

Notes on this clone: In the same sample, other DNA sequences code for this CDR3. The V gene is TRGV9, the J gene TRGJP2. With 0 bases clipped from V and 6 bases from J, the junction kept 4 bases outside the gene matches. The CDR3 is 14 residues long. CDR1 and CDR2 from the germline V gene are GITISATS and ISYDGTV (reference sequence). CDR3 protein: CALWEVRGDWIKTF. The CDR3 DNA reads as TGTGCCTTGTGGGAGGTGCGAGGTGATTGGATCAAGACGTTT.

The V and J genes are TRGV9 and TRGJP. J lost 3 bases, V lost 3 bases, and 2 bases had no gene match. CDR1 is GITISATS and CDR2 is ISYDGTV in the germline V gene (reference sequence). The CDR3 covers 16 residues. The CDR3 loop is CALWESQELGKKIKVF. The CDR3 nucleotides read TGTGCCTTGTGGGAGTCGCAAGAGTTGGGCAAAAAAATCAAGGTATTT.

This clone has more than one count but fewer than ten. V is TRGV2 and J is TRGJP2. Germline V gene lookup returns CDR1 EGSNGY and CDR2 YDSYNSKV. The junction had 6 bases not matched to a gene; V was cut back by 6 bases and J by 2 bases. This CDR3 has 14 residues. CDR3 DNA sequence: TGTGCCACCTGGATGGGGAGTAGTGATTGGATCAAGACGTTT. This gives the protein CATWMGSSDWIKTF.

The rearrangement uses TRGV4 and TRGJ1 or TRGJ2. CDR1 EGSTGY and CDR2 YDSYTSSV come from the germline V gene. CDR3 size: 14 residues. With V trimmed by 2 bases and J by 0 bases, 4 bases remained unmatched. This chain's CDR3 is CATWDVANYYKKLF. The CDR3 DNA sequence: TGTGCCACCTGGGATGTCGCGAATTATTATAAGAAACTCTTT.

A note on this clone: The same CDR3 arises from other DNA sequences in this sample as well. The chain employs TRGV9 and TRGJ1 or TRGJ2. Losses at the gene ends were 2 bases for V and 7 bases for J; bases not matched to a gene: 5. The CDR3 runs 12 residues. From germline, CDR1 is GITISATS and CDR2 ISYDGTV (reference sequence). CDR3 sequence reads: CALWEGHYKKLF. The CDR3 coding sequence is TGTGCCTTGTGGGAGGGACACTATAAGAAACTCTTT.

Comments on this clone: Other DNA sequences from this sample encode an identical CDR3 as well. The chain uses TRGV8 and TRGJ1 or TRGJ2. With V trimmed by 2 bases and J by 9 bases, 4 bases remained unmatched. This CDR3 comprises 11 residues. From germline, CDR1 is VENAVY and CDR2 YDSYNSRV. CDR3 in amino acids: CATWDKAKKLF. CDR3 coding DNA: TGTGCCACCTGGGATAAGGCTAAGAAACTCTTT.

This clone was picked up a small number of times. This sequence joins TRGV2 and TRGJ1 or TRGJ2. CDR1 is EGSNGY, CDR2 YDSYNSKV, per germline. The trim removed 3 bases at V and 4 bases at J, leaving 6 bases unmatched. CDR3 length: 13 residues. The CDR3 sequence: CATWDRSYYKKLF. In nucleotides, the CDR3 is TGTGCCACCTGGGACCGGTCCTATTATAAGAAACTCTTT.